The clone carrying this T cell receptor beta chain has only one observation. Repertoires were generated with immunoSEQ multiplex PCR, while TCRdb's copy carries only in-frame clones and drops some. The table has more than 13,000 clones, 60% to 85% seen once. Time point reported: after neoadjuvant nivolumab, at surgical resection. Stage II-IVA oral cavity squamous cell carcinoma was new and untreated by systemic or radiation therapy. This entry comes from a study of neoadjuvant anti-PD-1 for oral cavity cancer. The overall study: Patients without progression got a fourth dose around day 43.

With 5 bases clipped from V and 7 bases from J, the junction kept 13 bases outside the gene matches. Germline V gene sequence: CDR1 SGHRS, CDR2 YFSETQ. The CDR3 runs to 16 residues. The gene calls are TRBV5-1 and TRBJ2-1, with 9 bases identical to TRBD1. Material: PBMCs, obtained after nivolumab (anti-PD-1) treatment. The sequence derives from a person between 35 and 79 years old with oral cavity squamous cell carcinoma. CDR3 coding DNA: TGCGCCAGCAGACGACAACAGGGGGCTCAGGGTAATGAGCAGTTCTTC. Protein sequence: CASRRQQGAQGNEQFF. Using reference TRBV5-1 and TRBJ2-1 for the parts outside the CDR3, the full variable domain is KAGVTQTPRYLIKTRGQQVTLSCSPISGHRSVSWYQQTPGQGLQFLFEYFSETQRNKGNFPGRFSGRQFSNSRSEMNVSTLELGDSALYLCASRRQQGAQGNEQFFGPGTRLTVL.